This TCR beta chain was obtained from a study of T-cell memory formation after mild COVID-19. Study background: TCR clustering was largely donor specific. Study-wide findings and caveats: Pre-infection memory carried some responding clones, suggesting that cross-reactive memory joined. Contracting clones, day 15 to 85, had balanced CD4/CD8, and later expanders favored CD4+.

Constant-segment primers served in 5'RACE that generated TCR alpha and TCR beta cDNA libraries bearing sample barcodes and UMIs. Each CDR3 protein gets one entry after TCRdb re-called the 5' RACE reads with MiXCR. The sample has around 320,000 distinct CDR3 sequences, 15% to 20% seen once. A few counts support this clonotype. The antigen is undetermined. There are 13 residues in the CDR3. V lost 9 bases to trimming and J lost 6 bases; unmatched junction nucleotides: 7. The germline V gene has CDR1 MDHEN and CDR2 SYDVKM. This receptor was obtained from a man aged 18 to 29 who had mild COVID-19 (a few samples of this study predate the infection). Cell type and time point are not known. The sample consisted of PBMCs or a T cell subset sorted from them (not recorded which). This sequence joins TRBV28 and TRBJ1-5; 8 bases fit TRBD1. The CDR3 reads CASHRGMIQPQHF. CDR3 bases: TGTGCCAGTCACAGGGGGATGATTCAGCCCCAGCATTTT.